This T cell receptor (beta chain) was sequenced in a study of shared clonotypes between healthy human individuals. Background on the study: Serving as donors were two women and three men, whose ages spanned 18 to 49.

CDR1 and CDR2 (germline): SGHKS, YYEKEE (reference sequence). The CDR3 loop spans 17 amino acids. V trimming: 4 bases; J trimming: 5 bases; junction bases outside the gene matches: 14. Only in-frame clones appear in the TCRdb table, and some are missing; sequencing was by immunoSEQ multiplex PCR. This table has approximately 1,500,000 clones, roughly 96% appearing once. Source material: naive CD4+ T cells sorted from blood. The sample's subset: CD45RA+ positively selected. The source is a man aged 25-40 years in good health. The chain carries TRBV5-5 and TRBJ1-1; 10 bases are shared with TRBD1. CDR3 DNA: TGTGCCAGCAGCCAGCAGGACAGGGGGTCAGTTGGAACTGAAGCTTTCTTT. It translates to CASSQQDRGSVGTEAFF.